In its sample, the clone carrying this T cell receptor beta chain was seen a few times. The antigen remains unidentified. The data originate from a study of identical twins. Healthy Caucasian donors formed the entire cohort. A universal primer site was incorporated via template switching, and the cDNA contained unique molecular identifiers. TCRdb recomputed calls from the 5' RACE reads with MiXCR, one row per CDR3 protein. The sample has about 1.7 million distinct CDR3 sequences, around 29% seen once. CDR3 length: 14 residues. Trimming stripped 5 bases from V and 1 base from J, with 9 bases between. Germline lookup yields CDR1 KGHDR and CDR2 SFDVKD. Points from the study as a whole: Insertion counts were lower in abundant cord blood beta clonotypes, a trend that memory repertoires did not show. Rather than following the same donors, the conclusions depended on cross-sectional statistical analysis.

Sequenced input: cord blood. This receptor was taken from a newborn girl in good health. The chain links TRBV24-1 to TRBJ2-3, with D perhaps TRBD1 or TRBD2 (6 bases each). The CDR3 loop reads CATSGGAGTDTQYF. The CDR3 region has the DNA TGTGCCACCAGTGGGGGGGCAGGCACAGATACGCAGTATTTT.